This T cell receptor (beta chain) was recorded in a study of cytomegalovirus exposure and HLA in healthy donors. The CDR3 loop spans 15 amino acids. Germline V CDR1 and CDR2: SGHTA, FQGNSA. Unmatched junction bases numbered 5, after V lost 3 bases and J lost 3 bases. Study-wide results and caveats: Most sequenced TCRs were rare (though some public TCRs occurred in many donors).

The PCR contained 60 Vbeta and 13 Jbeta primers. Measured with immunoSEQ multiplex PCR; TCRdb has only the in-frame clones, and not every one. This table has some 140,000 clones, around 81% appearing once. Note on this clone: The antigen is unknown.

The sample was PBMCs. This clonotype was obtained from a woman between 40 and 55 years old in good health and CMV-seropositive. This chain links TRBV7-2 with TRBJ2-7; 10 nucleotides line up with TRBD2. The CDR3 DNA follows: TGTGCCAGCAGCTTCTCCCTAGCGGGAGTCTACGAGCAGTACTTC. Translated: CASSFSLAGVYEQYF.